This TCR beta chain was observed in a study of T-cell reconstitution after alpha-beta-depleted transplantation in children. During its preparation, the TCRbeta library received unique molecular identifiers. Using its own MiXCR run on the PCR reads, TCRdb lists one record per CDR3 protein. The profile shows about 640,000 distinct CDR3 sequences, 16% of them singletons. The CDR3 runs 12 residues. Germline CDR1 reads SGDLS; CDR2 reads YYNGEE. V dropped 3 bases and J dropped 5 bases, with 9 bases sitting between them. The source is a human donor who donated a stem cell graft to a child with acute myeloid leukemia. The genes are TRBV9 and TRBJ2-7; D uncertain. This specimen was PBMCs from the stem cell graft donor, taken from the stem cell graft. The CDR3 DNA reads TGTGCCAGCAGCGGTATGGCGGACGAGCAGTACTTC. Its translation is CASSGMADEQYF.